The 17 T cell receptor beta chains presented below share a single source sample, sequenced in a study of shared clonotypes between healthy human individuals. The repertoire was sequenced with immunoSEQ multiplex PCR; TCRdb's copy has only in-frame clones and lacks some. The data contain fewer than 850,000 clones, less than 95% of them singletons. Sequenced input: memory CD8+ T cells from PBMCs. As to subset: CD45RO+ cells pooled with CCR7-negative TemRA cells. The receptors derive from a man between 18 and 29 years old in good health. Some clones in this sample may be carry-over from other donors' samples.

This chain uses TRBV27 with TRBJ1-2, with 9 nucleotides matching TRBD1. Germline V gene data show CDR1 as MNHEY and CDR2 as SMNVEV (reference sequence). With V trimmed by 3 bases and J by 6 bases, 5 bases remained unmatched. CDR3 size: 14 residues. This chain's CDR3 is CASSFTGGSHGYTF. CDR3 sequence (DNA): TGTGCCAGCAGTTTCACAGGGGGCTCGCATGGCTACACCTTC.

The chain carries TRBV19 and TRBJ2-7, with a tentative D call TRBD2 (5 bases). Germline CDR1 reads LNHDA; CDR2 reads SQIVND (reference sequence). Trimming removed 5 bases at V and 3 bases at J, with 20 bases between. The CDR3 has 16 amino acids. CDR3 DNA: TGTGCCAGTAGTCATGGACTCGCTAGCCAAGGCTACGAGCAGTACTTC. Protein: CASSHGLASQGYEQYF.

The chain recombines TRBV7-2 with TRBJ2-7; TRBD2 matches 7 bases. The CDR3 consists of 15 residues. The germline gives CDR1 SGHTA, CDR2 FQGNSA. V gave up 7 bases and J gave up 2 bases; unmatched junction bases: 11. The chain's CDR3 is CASTYAPSGAYEQYF. Here the CDR3 DNA reads TGTGCCAGCACCTATGCCCCTAGCGGAGCCTACGAGCAGTACTTC.

The gene calls are TRBV29-1 and TRBJ2-2, with D unresolved. Germline V gene sequence: CDR1 SQVTM, CDR2 ANQGSEA. V lost 0 bases and J 7 bases, leaving 18 bases between the germline ends. The CDR3 runs to 16 residues. DNA of the CDR3: TGCAGCGTTGAAGACCAATTCCGACATCCCGGCGGGGAGCTGTTTTTT. Protein sequence: CSVEDQFRHPGGELFF.

Written as DNA, the CDR3 is TGTGCCAGCAGCCCCGGCGGGGGGAACGAGCAGTACTTC. Translated, it gives CASSPGGGNEQYF. The V and J genes are TRBV7-2 and TRBJ2-7; 8 bases are shared with TRBD2. Germline assignment: CDR1 SGHTA and CDR2 FQGNSA. Unmatched junction bases numbered 5, after V lost 5 bases and J lost 5 bases. This CDR3 is 13 amino acids long.

The chain uses TRBV28 and TRBJ2-7, with unresolved D. This CDR3 comprises 15 residues. Per germline, CDR1 MDHEN and CDR2 SYDVKM. Trimming removed 6 bases from V and 2 bases from J, with 17 bases in between. The CDR3, as DNA: TGTGCCAGCAGGCCACCGGGCGGAAGCGCCTACGAGCAGTACTTC. Protein sequence: CASRPPGGSAYEQYF.

This clone showed up just once. V gene TRBV19 combines with J gene TRBJ1-1, with TRBD1 identical over 8 bases. This CDR3 is 18 amino acids long. Losses at the gene ends were 7 bases for V and 5 bases for J; bases not matched to a gene: 21. CDR1 LNHDA and CDR2 SQIVND come from the germline V gene (reference sequence). CDR3 in DNA: TGTGCCAGTACCCCGTCCGGTTTAGGCAGGGGGCATTGGACTGAAGCTTTCTTT. It is translated as CASTPSGLGRGHWTEAFF.

This chain uses TRBV27 with TRBJ2-7; TRBD1 matches at 9 bases. The CDR3 sequence is 14 residues long. The germline gives CDR1 MNHEY, CDR2 SMNVEV (reference sequence). V dropped 5 bases and J dropped 6; count of bases not matched to a gene: 8. The CDR3 DNA reads TGTGCCAGCAGTCCGACAGGGGGGGGCCTCGAGCAGTACTTC. This codes for CASSPTGGGLEQYF.

J is TRBJ2-5 and V is TRBV27; D remains unclear. The CDR3 sequence is 16 residues long. Per the germline V gene, CDR1 is MNHEY and CDR2 is SMNVEV (reference sequence). The ends were cut back, 5 bases at V and 1 base at J, with 17 bases in the middle. The CDR3 is CASSQPGRWGQETQYF. The CDR3 bases are TGTGCCAGCAGTCAACCTGGACGGTGGGGCCAAGAGACCCAGTACTTC.

The genes are TRBV6-1 and TRBJ1-5; no clear D gene. The CDR3 is 15 amino acids. V was pared by 6 bases and J by 1 base, with 13 bases between. CDR1 and CDR2 (germline): MNHNS, SASEGT. The CDR3 nucleotides are TGTGCCAGCAGCGTTTCTCGAGGGAGCAATCAGCCCCAGCATTTT. Its translation: CASSVSRGSNQPQHF.

The J gene is TRBJ1-2, the V gene TRBV30; D perhaps matches TRBD1 (6 bases). Between the trimmed V and J ends, which lost 3 bases and 6 bases, there was a span of 14 bases. The CDR3 is 13 amino acids. The germline V gene encodes CDR1 GTSNPN and CDR2 SVGIG (reference sequence). CDR3 residues: CAWSSGAGDGYTF. The DNA of the CDR3 is TGTGCCTGGAGCTCGGGGGCGGGGGATGGCTACACCTTC.

This rearrangement joins TRBV5-1 to TRBJ1-1, with TRBD1 matching over 10 bases. The CDR3 is 15 amino acids. J was trimmed by 10 bases and V by 0 bases; bases with no gene match: 9. The germline V gene encodes CDR1 SGHRS and CDR2 YFSETQ. CDR3 coding DNA: TGCGCCAGCAGCTTGGTCGGGACAGGGGCTCGAGGAGCTTTCTTT. Translated, it gives CASSLVGTGARGAFF.

The chain is built from TRBV19 and TRBJ1-1; a possible D gene is TRBD1 (6 bases). The CDR3 consists of 12 residues. Trimming cost V 7 bases and J 4 bases, with 10 bases left between them. The germline CDR1 and CDR2 sequences are LNHDA and SQIVND (reference sequence). CDR3 nucleotide sequence: TGTGCCAGTATAGGGGGAACCACTGAAGCTTTCTTT. As protein: CASIGGTTEAFF.

This rearrangement joins TRBV27 to TRBJ1-2, with 8 bases that match TRBD1. The CDR3 consists of 14 residues. V was pared by 6 bases and J by 14 bases, with 17 bases of the junction left unmatched. The germline V gene encodes CDR1 MNHEY and CDR2 SMNVEV (reference sequence). The CDR3 nucleotides read TGTGCCAGCAGCCAATTCCTACCGGGACAGGATGAAACCTTC. Translating gives CASSQFLPGQDETF.

The rearrangement uses TRBV28 and TRBJ2-1, with 7 bases aligning to TRBD2. The CDR3 consists of 15 residues. In germline, CDR1 is MDHEN, CDR2 SYDVKM. V gave up 4 bases and J gave up 2 bases; unmatched junction bases: 5. In nucleotides, the CDR3 is TGTGCCAGCAGTTATCCTAGCGGAACCTACAATGAGCAGTTCTTC. Translating gives CASSYPSGTYNEQFF.

J is TRBJ2-3 and V is TRBV28; TRBD2 agrees at 8 bases. The CDR3 is 14 amino acids. CDR1 and CDR2 from the germline V gene are MDHEN and SYDVKM. V trimming: 3 bases; J trimming: 3 bases; junction bases outside the gene matches: 2. CDR3 in amino acids: CASSLGLETDTQYF. CDR3 DNA: TGTGCCAGCAGTTTGGGACTAGAAACAGATACGCAGTATTTT.

The chain uses TRBV6-5 and TRBJ2-1; 7 bases fit TRBD2. Trimming cost V 4 bases and J 8 bases; bases outside gene matches: 11. CDR1 is MNHEY, CDR2 SVGAGI, per germline. CDR3 length equals 15 residues. CDR3 nucleotides: TGTGCCAGCAGTTTCACAGTAACCCGGGGGGATGAGCAGTTCTTC. Amino acid sequence: CASSFTVTRGDEQFF.